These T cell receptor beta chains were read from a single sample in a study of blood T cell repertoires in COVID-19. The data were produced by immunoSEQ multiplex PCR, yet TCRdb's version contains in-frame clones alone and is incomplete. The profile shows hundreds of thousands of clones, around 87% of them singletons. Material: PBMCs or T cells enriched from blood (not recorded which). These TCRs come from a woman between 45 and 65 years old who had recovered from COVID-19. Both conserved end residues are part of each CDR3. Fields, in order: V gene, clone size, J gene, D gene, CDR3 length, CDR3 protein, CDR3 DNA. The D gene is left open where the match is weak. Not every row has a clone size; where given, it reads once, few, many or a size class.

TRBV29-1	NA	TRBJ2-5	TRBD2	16	CSVIRTSGSLEETQYF	TGCAGCGTTATCAGGACTAGTGGCTCCCTGGAAGAGACCCAGTACTTC
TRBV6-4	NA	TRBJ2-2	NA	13	CASSGVDGGELFF	TGTGCCAGCAGTGGAGTCGACGGGGGGGAGCTGTTTTTT
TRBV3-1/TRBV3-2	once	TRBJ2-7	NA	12	CASTRGSYEQYF	TGTGCCAGCACCAGGGGTTCCTACGAGCAGTACTTC
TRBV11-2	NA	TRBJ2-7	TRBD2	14	CASSISGRNFEQYF	TGTGCCAGCAGCATAAGCGGGAGGAATTTCGAGCAGTACTTC
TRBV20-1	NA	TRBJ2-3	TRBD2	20	CSASGFWVALAGASTDTQYF	TGCAGTGCTAGTGGTTTCTGGGTAGCGTTAGCGGGAGCCAGCACAGATACGCAGTATTTT
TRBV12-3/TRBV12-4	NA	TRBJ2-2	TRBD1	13	CASTTGGVGELFF	TGTGCCAGCACCACAGGGGGCGTGGGGGAGCTGTTTTTT
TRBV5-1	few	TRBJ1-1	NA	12	CASSFMNTEAFF	TGCGCCAGCAGCTTCATGAACACTGAAGCTTTCTTT
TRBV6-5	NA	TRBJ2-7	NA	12	CASRFNSYEQYF	TGTGCCAGCAGGTTCAACTCCTACGAGCAGTACTTC
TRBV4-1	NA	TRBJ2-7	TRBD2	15	CASSRTSGPSYEQYF	TGCGCCAGCAGCCGAACTAGCGGCCCCTCCTACGAGCAGTACTTC
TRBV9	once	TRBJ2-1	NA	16	CASTVGGGGRYNEQFF	TGTGCCAGCACCGTAGGGGGGGGAGGGCGCTACAATGAGCAGTTCTTC
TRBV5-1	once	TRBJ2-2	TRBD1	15	CASSSQGANTGELFF	TGCGCCAGCAGCTCTCAGGGGGCGAACACCGGGGAGCTGTTTTTT
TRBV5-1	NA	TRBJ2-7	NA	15	CASSLARTASYEQYF	TGCGCCAGCAGCTTGGCCAGGACAGCCTCATACGAGCAGTACTTC
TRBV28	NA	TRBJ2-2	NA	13	CASSNGLPGELFF	TGTGCCAGCAGCAACGGACTACCCGGGGAGCTGTTTTTT
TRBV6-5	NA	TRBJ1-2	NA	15	CASRTQGSANYGYTF	TGTGCCAGCAGGACACAGGGCTCAGCTAACTATGGCTACACCTTC
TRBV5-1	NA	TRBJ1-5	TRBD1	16	CASSPTGQGAGQPQHF	TGCGCCAGCAGCCCCACCGGACAGGGGGCAGGTCAGCCCCAGCATTTT
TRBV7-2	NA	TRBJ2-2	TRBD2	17	CASSSRGTSGRDGELFF	TGTGCCAGCAGCTCTAGAGGGACTAGCGGGAGGGACGGGGAGCTGTTTTTT
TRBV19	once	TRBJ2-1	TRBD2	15	CASRGLAGVVYEQFF	TGTGCCAGTAGGGGACTAGCGGGAGTGGTCTATGAGCAGTTCTTC
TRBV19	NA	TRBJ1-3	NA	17	CASSIGPKRGSGNTIYF	TGTGCCAGTAGTATCGGACCCAAGAGGGGGTCTGGAAACACCATATATTTT
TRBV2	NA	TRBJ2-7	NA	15	CASTKGTPNPWEQYF	TGTGCCAGCACCAAAGGGACTCCGAATCCGTGGGAGCAGTACTTC
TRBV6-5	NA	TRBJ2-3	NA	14	CAIKGTSRPDTQYF	TGTGCCATCAAAGGCACTAGTCGGCCAGATACGCAGTATTTT
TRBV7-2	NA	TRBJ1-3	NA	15	CASSLEGARGNTIYF	TGTGCCAGCAGCTTAGAAGGGGCGCGGGGAAACACCATATATTTT
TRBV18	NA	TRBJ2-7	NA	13	CASSPGTQSEQYF	TGTGCCAGCTCTCCCGGGACACAGAGCGAGCAGTACTTC
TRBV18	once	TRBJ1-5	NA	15	CASSPSGGSNQPQHF	TGTGCCAGCTCACCATCCGGGGGTAGCAATCAGCCCCAGCATTTT
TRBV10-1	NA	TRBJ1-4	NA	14	CASSDGSANEKLFF	TGCGCCAGCAGTGACGGTTCTGCTAATGAAAAACTGTTTTTT
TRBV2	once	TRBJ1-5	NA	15	CASSELSGANQPQHF	TGTGCCAGCAGTGAATTATCAGGGGCCAATCAGCCCCAGCATTTT
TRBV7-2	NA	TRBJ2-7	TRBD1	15	CASSAGGTGEREQYF	TGTGCCAGCAGCGCCGGCGGGACAGGGGAGAGGGAGCAGTACTTC
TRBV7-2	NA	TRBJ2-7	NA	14	CASSLGARGYEQYF	TGTGCCAGCAGCTTAGGGGCTCGTGGCTACGAGCAGTACTTC
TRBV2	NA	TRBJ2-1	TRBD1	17	CASSVGTGALGIDEQFF	TGTGCCAGCAGTGTGGGGACAGGGGCGCTAGGAATCGATGAGCAGTTCTTC
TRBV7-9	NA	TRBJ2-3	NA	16	CASSTRQITKADTQYF	TGTGCCAGCAGCACCCGACAGATCACGAAGGCAGATACGCAGTATTTT
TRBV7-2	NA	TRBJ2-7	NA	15	CASSLDAEAPYEQYF	TGTGCCAGCAGCTTAGATGCGGAGGCCCCCTACGAGCAGTACTTC
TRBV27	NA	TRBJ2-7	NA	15	CASSLGLTSSYEQYF	TGTGCCAGCAGTTTGGGACTCACGAGCTCCTACGAGCAGTACTTC
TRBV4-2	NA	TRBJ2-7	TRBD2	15	CASSQTKTSVYEQYF	TGTGCCAGCAGCCAGACTAAGACTAGCGTCTACGAGCAGTACTTC
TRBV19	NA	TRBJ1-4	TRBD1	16	CASRQGTGVTNEKLFF	TGTGCCAGTAGGCAAGGGACAGGGGTAACTAATGAAAAACTGTTTTTT
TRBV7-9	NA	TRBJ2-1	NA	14	CASSSTSVLGEQFF	TGTGCCAGCAGCTCGACTAGTGTGCTCGGTGAGCAGTTCTTC
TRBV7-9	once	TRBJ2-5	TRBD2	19	CASSLPRRLAGSIQETQYF	TGTGCCAGCAGCTTGCCCCGCAGGCTAGCGGGTTCAATCCAAGAGACCCAGTACTTC
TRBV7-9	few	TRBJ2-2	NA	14	CASSTASNTGELFF	TGTGCCAGCAGCACCGCCAGTAACACCGGGGAGCTGTTTTTT
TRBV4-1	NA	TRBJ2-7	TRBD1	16	CASSARGTGGSYEQYF	TGCGCCAGCAGCGCTCGCGGGACAGGGGGATCCTACGAGCAGTACTTC
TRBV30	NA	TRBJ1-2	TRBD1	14	CAWNSGQGIRGYTF	TGTGCCTGGAATTCCGGACAGGGCATACGCGGCTACACCTTC
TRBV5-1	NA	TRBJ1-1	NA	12	CASSQSTGEAFF	TGCGCCAGCAGCCAATCGACGGGTGAGGCTTTCTTT
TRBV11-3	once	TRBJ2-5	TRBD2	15	CASSLDGRGQETQYF	TGTGCCAGCAGCTTAGACGGGAGGGGGCAAGAGACCCAGTACTTC
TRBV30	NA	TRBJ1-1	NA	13	CAWSVSSPTEAFF	TGTGCCTGGAGTGTATCCAGTCCCACTGAAGCTTTCTTT
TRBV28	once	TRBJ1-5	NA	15	CASSLRRTKYQPQHF	TGTGCCAGCAGTTTAAGGAGGACCAAGTATCAGCCCCAGCATTTT
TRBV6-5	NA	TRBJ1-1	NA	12	CASSYSAGVAFF	TGTGCCAGCAGTTACTCGGCGGGGGTAGCTTTCTTT
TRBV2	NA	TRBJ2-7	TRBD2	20	CASSGGSSGLAGGPYLEQYF	TGTGCCAGCAGTGGCGGATCGTCGGGACTAGCGGGAGGGCCGTACCTCGAGCAGTACTTC
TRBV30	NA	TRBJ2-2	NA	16	CAWASPVEANTGELFF	TGTGCCTGGGCCTCCCCGGTCGAAGCGAACACCGGGGAGCTGTTTTTT
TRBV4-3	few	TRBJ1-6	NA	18	CASSQVVLTATVNSPLHF	TGCGCCAGCAGCCAAGTCGTTTTGACAGCCACCGTCAATTCACCCCTCCACTTT
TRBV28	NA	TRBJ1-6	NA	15	CASNPRESYNSPLHF	TGTGCCAGCAACCCCAGGGAATCCTATAATTCACCCCTCCACTTT
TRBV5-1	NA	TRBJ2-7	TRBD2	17	CASSPGTSGLPSYEQYF	TGCGCCAGCAGCCCGGGGACTAGCGGATTACCCTCCTACGAGCAGTACTTC
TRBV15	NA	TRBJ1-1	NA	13	CATSRDPLTEAFF	TGTGCCACCAGCAGAGATCCCCTAACTGAAGCTTTCTTT
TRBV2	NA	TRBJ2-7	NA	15	CASSGPGTNSYEQYF	TGTGCCAGCAGTGGGCCGGGAACAAATTCCTACGAGCAGTACTTC
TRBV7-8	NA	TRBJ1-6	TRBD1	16	CASSLTPGQAGSPLHF	TGTGCCAGCAGCCTTACACCGGGACAGGCCGGCTCACCCCTCCACTTT
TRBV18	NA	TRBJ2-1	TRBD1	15	CASSPRQGTYNEQFF	TGTGCCAGCTCTCCTCGACAGGGGACCTACAATGAGCAGTTCTTC
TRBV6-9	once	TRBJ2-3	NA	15	CANDLTSRVLDTQYF	TGTGCCAACGACCTGACTAGTAGGGTTTTGGATACGCAGTATTTT
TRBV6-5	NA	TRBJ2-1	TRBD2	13	CASSSGLVNEQFF	TGTGCCAGCAGTTCCGGACTAGTTAATGAGCAGTTCTTC
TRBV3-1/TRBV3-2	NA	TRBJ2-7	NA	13	CASSDSKAYEQYF	TGTGCCAGCAGCGACTCTAAAGCCTACGAGCAGTACTTC
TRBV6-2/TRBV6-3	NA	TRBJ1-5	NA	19	CASSYSLGGIDNSNQPQHF	TGTGCCAGCAGTTACTCGCTGGGGGGGATCGATAATAGCAATCAGCCCCAGCATTTT
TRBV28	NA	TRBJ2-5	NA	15	CASSLSAGVQETQYF	TGTGCCAGCAGTTTATCTGCAGGGGTCCAAGAGACCCAGTACTTC
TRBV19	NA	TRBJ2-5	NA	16	CASSTRDGGRRETQYF	TGTGCCAGTAGTACGCGAGATGGGGGGAGGAGAGAGACCCAGTACTTC
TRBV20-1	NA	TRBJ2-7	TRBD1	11	CSGGQGDSQYF	TGCAGCGGTGGGCAGGGGGATAGTCAGTACTTC